The source of this TCR beta chain is a study of blood T cell repertoires in COVID-19. Study-level information: The United States, Italy and Spain supplied acute and convalescent COVID-19 samples. The analysed material was cDNA or gDNA that came from T cells, B-cell-depleted T cells, or PBMCs.

Sequenced by immunoSEQ multiplex PCR; TCRdb stores in-frame clones only, minus some. The sample has about 83,000 clones, roughly nine tenths seen once. The sample comprised peripheral blood. This TCR derives from an elderly woman with active or convalescent COVID-19.

The CDR3 region is CASSYSEVTEAFF. In DNA, the CDR3 is TGTGCCAGCAGTTACTCGGAGGTCACTGAAGCTTTCTTT. The rearrangement joins TRBV6-2 or TRBV6-3 to TRBJ1-1, with unresolved D. The CDR3 is 13 amino acids. Deletions cut 0 bases from V and 4 bases from J, with 6 bases between. Looked up from germline, CDR1 is MNHEY and CDR2 is SVGEGT.